The rows below give T cell receptor beta chains drawn from one sample of a study of T cell repertoires in ileal Crohn's disease. Data came from immunoSEQ multiplex PCR; TCRdb stores just in-frame clones and leaves some out. The data show about 17,000 clones, with around 70% seen just once and approximately 3.9% held by the top ten. What was sequenced was ileal tissue. These TCRs come from an adult with Crohn's disease. Both conserved end residues are part of each CDR3. Each record gives: V gene, D gene, clone size, J gene, CDR3 protein, CDR3 DNA. A D gene is named only where the DNA matches it firmly. The size field is filled for only some rows; it gives once, few, many or a size class.

v_gene: TRBV19; d_gene: .; abundance: .; j_gene: TRBJ1-5; CDR3aa: CASSREGIQPQHF; CDR3nt: TGTGCCAGTAGTAGGGAGGGGATCCAGCCCCAGCATTTT
v_gene: TRBV19; d_gene: .; abundance: .; j_gene: TRBJ1-1; CDR3aa: CASSIWGLDTEAFF; CDR3nt: TGTGCCAGTAGTATTTGGGGGCTTGACACTGAAGCTTTCTTT
v_gene: TRBV18; d_gene: .; abundance: few; j_gene: TRBJ2-7; CDR3aa: CASSPLSEYEQYF; CDR3nt: TGTGCCAGCTCACCACTCTCCGAGTACGAGCAGTACTTC
v_gene: TRBV2; d_gene: .; abundance: .; j_gene: TRBJ1-5; CDR3aa: CASSGHDQPQHF; CDR3nt: TGTGCCAGCAGTGGACATGATCAGCCCCAGCATTTT
v_gene: TRBV6-5; d_gene: .; abundance: .; j_gene: TRBJ2-3; CDR3aa: CASRGLSTNTDTQYF; CDR3nt: TGTGCCAGCCGCGGACTTTCTACCAACACAGATACGCAGTATTTT
v_gene: TRBV5-1; d_gene: .; abundance: few; j_gene: TRBJ1-5; CDR3aa: CASRAGISDQPQHF; CDR3nt: TGCGCCAGCAGAGCCGGGATAAGCGATCAGCCCCAGCATTTT
v_gene: TRBV5-6; d_gene: .; abundance: once; j_gene: TRBJ2-5; CDR3aa: CASSLVGGSETQYF; CDR3nt: TGTGCCAGCAGCTTGGTAGGGGGTTCGGAGACCCAGTACTTC
v_gene: TRBV2; d_gene: .; abundance: .; j_gene: TRBJ1-5; CDR3aa: CASSEETGTLNF; CDR3nt: TGTGCCAGCAGTGAAGAGACCGGGACACTGAACTTT
v_gene: TRBV5-4; d_gene: TRBD1; abundance: few; j_gene: TRBJ1-2; CDR3aa: CASSHGTAPGYGYTF; CDR3nt: TGTGCCAGCAGCCACGGGACAGCCCCTGGGTATGGCTACACCTTC
v_gene: TRBV7-9; d_gene: TRBD1; abundance: .; j_gene: TRBJ2-7; CDR3aa: CASSLEVGTGISYEQYF; CDR3nt: TGTGCCAGCAGCTTAGAGGTAGGGACAGGGATCTCCTACGAGCAGTACTTC
v_gene: TRBV4-2; d_gene: TRBD2; abundance: .; j_gene: TRBJ2-1; CDR3aa: CASSQDQLAGGLSSYNEQFF; CDR3nt: TGTGCCAGCAGCCAAGATCAGCTAGCGGGGGGGCTTTCCTCCTACAATGAGCAGTTCTTC
v_gene: TRBV16; d_gene: TRBD1; abundance: .; j_gene: TRBJ1-2; CDR3aa: CASSLRQGGYGYTF; CDR3nt: TGTGCCAGCAGCCTGAGACAGGGCGGCTATGGCTACACCTTC
v_gene: TRBV29-1; d_gene: TRBD2; abundance: .; j_gene: TRBJ2-5; CDR3aa: CSVGTSGETQYF; CDR3nt: TGCAGCGTTGGAACTAGCGGGGAGACCCAGTACTTC
v_gene: TRBV14; d_gene: TRBD1; abundance: .; j_gene: TRBJ1-4; CDR3aa: CASSFRGLGEKLFF; CDR3nt: TGTGCCAGCAGCTTCAGGGGGCTAGGTGAAAAACTGTTTTTT
v_gene: TRBV27; d_gene: .; abundance: .; j_gene: TRBJ1-2; CDR3aa: CASSFGRAAVYTF; CDR3nt: TGTGCCAGCAGTTTTGGCAGGGCGGCTGTCTACACCTTC
v_gene: TRBV6-1; d_gene: .; abundance: .; j_gene: TRBJ1-2; CDR3aa: CASSENGLRQSYGYTF; CDR3nt: TGTGCCAGCAGTGAAAACGGATTGAGACAATCTTATGGCTACACCTTC
v_gene: TRBV30; d_gene: .; abundance: once; j_gene: TRBJ1-6; CDR3aa: CASGRIYNSPLHF; CDR3nt: TGTGCCTCAGGTCGTATCTATAATTCACCCCTCCACTTT
v_gene: TRBV5-1; d_gene: .; abundance: .; j_gene: TRBJ1-2; CDR3aa: CASSLARQGSYGYTF; CDR3nt: TGCGCCAGCAGCTTGGCCAGGCAGGGTAGCTATGGCTACACCTTC
v_gene: TRBV30; d_gene: TRBD2; abundance: .; j_gene: TRBJ2-3; CDR3aa: CAWMGGGDLPDTQYF; CDR3nt: TGTGCCTGGATGGGCGGGGGGGATTTACCAGATACGCAGTATTTT
v_gene: TRBV9; d_gene: .; abundance: .; j_gene: TRBJ2-1; CDR3aa: CASSVDPGADYNEQFF; CDR3nt: TGTGCCAGCAGCGTGGACCCTGGGGCCGATTACAATGAGCAGTTCTTC
v_gene: TRBV27; d_gene: .; abundance: once; j_gene: TRBJ2-2; CDR3aa: CASKYRGNTGELFF; CDR3nt: TGTGCCAGCAAATATAGGGGGAACACCGGGGAGCTGTTTTTT
v_gene: TRBV19; d_gene: .; abundance: .; j_gene: TRBJ2-7; CDR3aa: CASSIGLGLYEQYF; CDR3nt: TGTGCCAGTAGTATAGGCCTAGGACTCTACGAGCAGTACTTC
v_gene: TRBV7-9; d_gene: TRBD1; abundance: .; j_gene: TRBJ1-2; CDR3aa: CASSAGTGISYGYTF; CDR3nt: TGTGCCAGCAGCGCAGGGACAGGGATATCCTATGGCTACACCTTC
v_gene: TRBV6-5; d_gene: TRBD2; abundance: .; j_gene: TRBJ2-7; CDR3aa: CASSITSGGTYEQYF; CDR3nt: TGTGCCAGCAGTATAACTAGCGGGGGTACCTACGAGCAGTACTTC
v_gene: TRBV5-1; d_gene: .; abundance: few; j_gene: TRBJ1-1; CDR3aa: CASSLGRNTEAFF; CDR3nt: TGCGCCAGCAGCTTGGGCAGGAACACTGAAGCTTTCTTT
v_gene: TRBV5-1; d_gene: TRBD1; abundance: .; j_gene: TRBJ2-6; CDR3aa: CASSPFDRDRGRGANVLTF; CDR3nt: TGCGCCAGCAGCCCATTCGACCGGGACAGGGGGCGAGGGGCCAACGTCCTGACTTTC
v_gene: TRBV19; d_gene: .; abundance: .; j_gene: TRBJ1-5; CDR3aa: CASSPDSYGNQPQHF; CDR3nt: TGTGCCAGTAGTCCCGATTCGTACGGTAATCAGCCCCAGCATTTT
v_gene: TRBV19; d_gene: .; abundance: .; j_gene: TRBJ1-2; CDR3aa: CASSTLYGYTF; CDR3nt: TGTGCCAGTAGTACTCTCTATGGCTACACCTTC
v_gene: TRBV7-2; d_gene: .; abundance: .; j_gene: TRBJ1-5; CDR3aa: CASSKGGVLQPQHF; CDR3nt: TGTGCCAGCAGCAAAGGGGGGGTTTTACAGCCCCAGCATTTT
v_gene: TRBV15; d_gene: .; abundance: once; j_gene: TRBJ2-1; CDR3aa: CATSRDVGNSLGQFF; CDR3nt: TGTGCCACCAGCAGAGATGTCGGGAATTCGTTAGGGCAGTTCTTC
v_gene: TRBV9; d_gene: .; abundance: .; j_gene: TRBJ1-5; CDR3aa: CASSEGQSGPQHF; CDR3nt: TGTGCCAGCAGCGAAGGACAGTCCGGACCCCAGCATTTT
v_gene: TRBV6-1; d_gene: .; abundance: .; j_gene: TRBJ1-1; CDR3aa: CASSPRGNTEAFF; CDR3nt: TGTGCCAGCAGTCCACGAGGTAACACTGAAGCTTTCTTT